This T cell receptor (beta chain) came from a study of CD8+CD57+ T cells in acquired aplastic anemia. Study context: The study obtained an average of roughly 3 ug of DNA from sorted CD4+ and CD8+ cells.

CDR3 and TCR beta VDJ profiling relied on a genomic DNA template. Using its own MiXCR run on the reads, TCRdb lists one record per CDR3 protein. The repertoire holds about 200,000 distinct CDR3 sequences, with 55% to 65% as singletons. Patients chosen for sequencing had CD8+CD57+ cells that had expanded, as shown by flow cytometry. Among the patients, all had severe acquired aplastic anemia. V lost 4 bases, J lost 5 bases, and 11 bases lay in between. Germline V CDR1 and CDR2: SQVTM, ANQGSEA. The CDR3 length is 12 residues. The chain employs TRBV29-1 and TRBJ2-5; D gene ambiguous. This receptor was taken from a human donor with aplastic anemia. The source material was sorted CD4+, CD8+, or CD8+CD57+ T cells (not recorded which) from PBMCs. CDR3 in amino acids: CSVVGDLETQYF. The CDR3 nucleotides read TGCAGCGTTGTAGGTGACTTGGAGACCCAGTACTTC. Together with reference TRBV29-1 and TRBJ2-5, the CDR3 gives the full variable domain: SAVISQKPSRDICQRGTSLTIQCQVDSQVTMMFWYRQQPGQSLTLIATANQGSEATYESGFVIDKFPISRPNLTFSTLTVSNMSPEDSSIYLCSVVGDLETQYFGPGTRLLVL.